The sequence of this T cell receptor (beta chain) was determined in a study of cytomegalovirus exposure and HLA in healthy donors. Study-wide background: The roughly 120 validation repertoires used the same platform as the approximately 700 first-cohort repertoires (as reported by a later analysis). Study findings and constraints: Some TCR beta chains (roughly 160 of them) were listed as cytomegalovirus-associated.

Clones were sequenced by immunoSEQ multiplex PCR, and TCRdb holds only the in-frame ones, with some missing. The sample includes over 35,000 clones, 85% to 95% of them seen just once. Germline V gene data show CDR1 as MRHNA and CDR2 as SNTAGT. Trimming removed 0 bases from V and 3 bases from J, with 6 bases in between. This CDR3 comprises 15 residues. Of note for this clone: Its antigen is as yet unknown.

Specimen: PBMCs. The TCR originated in a man aged 18 to 30 in good health and CMV-seronegative. The genes are TRBV6-4 and TRBJ2-6; D may be TRBD1 (6 bases). The CDR3 sequence: CASSDSTGGANVLTF. CDR3 in DNA: TGTGCCAGCAGTGACTCGACAGGTGGGGCCAACGTCCTGACTTTC.